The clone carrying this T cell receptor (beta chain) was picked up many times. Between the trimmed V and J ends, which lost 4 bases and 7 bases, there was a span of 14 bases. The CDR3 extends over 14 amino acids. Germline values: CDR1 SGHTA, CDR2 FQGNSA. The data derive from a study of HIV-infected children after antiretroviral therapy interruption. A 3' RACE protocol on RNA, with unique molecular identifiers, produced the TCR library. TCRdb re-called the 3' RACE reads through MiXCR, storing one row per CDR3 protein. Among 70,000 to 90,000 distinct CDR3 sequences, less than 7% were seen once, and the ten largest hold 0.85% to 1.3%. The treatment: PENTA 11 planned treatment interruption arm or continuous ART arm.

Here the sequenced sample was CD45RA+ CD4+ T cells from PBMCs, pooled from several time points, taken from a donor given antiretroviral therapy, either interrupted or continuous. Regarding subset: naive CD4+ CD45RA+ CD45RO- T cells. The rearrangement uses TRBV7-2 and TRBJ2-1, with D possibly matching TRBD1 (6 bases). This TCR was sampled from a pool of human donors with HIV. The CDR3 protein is CASSYREGGNEQFF. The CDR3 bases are TGTGCCAGCAGCTATCGGGAAGGGGGAAATGAGCAGTTCTTC.